This T cell receptor beta chain was retrieved from a study of shared clonotypes between healthy human individuals. Assay used: immunoSEQ multiplex PCR; TCRdb lists only in-frame clones, some missing. This sample has 450,000 to 500,000 clones, with 70% to 85% found just once. For genomic DNA, unsorted samples relied on tens of millions of PBMCs. The sample comprised PBMCs. The receptor was derived from a middle-aged woman in good health. Some clones in this sample may be carry-over from other donors' samples.

The CDR3 loop is CASSTVGLAGEQYF. The CDR3 nucleotides are TGTGCCAGCAGCACCGTGGGACTAGCGGGAGAGCAGTACTTC. V and J are TRBV28 and TRBJ2-7; 13 bases line up with TRBD2. This CDR3 contains 14 residues. The ends lost 6 bases at V and 7 bases at J; junction bases unmatched: 6. Germline CDR1 MDHEN, CDR2 SYDVKM.